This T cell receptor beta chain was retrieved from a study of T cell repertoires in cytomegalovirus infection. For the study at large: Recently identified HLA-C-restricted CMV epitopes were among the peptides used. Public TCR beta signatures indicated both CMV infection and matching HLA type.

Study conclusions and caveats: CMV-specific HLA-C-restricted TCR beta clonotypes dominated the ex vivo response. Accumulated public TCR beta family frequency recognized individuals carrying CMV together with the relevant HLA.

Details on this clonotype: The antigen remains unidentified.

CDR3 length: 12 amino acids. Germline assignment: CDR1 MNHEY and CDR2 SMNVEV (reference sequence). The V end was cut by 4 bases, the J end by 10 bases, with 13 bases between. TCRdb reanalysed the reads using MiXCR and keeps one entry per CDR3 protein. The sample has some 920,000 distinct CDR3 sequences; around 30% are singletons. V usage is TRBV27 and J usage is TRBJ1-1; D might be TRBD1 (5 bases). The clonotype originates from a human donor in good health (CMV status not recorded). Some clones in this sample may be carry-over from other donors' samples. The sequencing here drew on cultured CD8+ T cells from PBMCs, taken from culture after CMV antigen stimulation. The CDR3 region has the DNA TGTGCCAGCAGTTCGGTGTCCGGGGCAGCTTTCTTT. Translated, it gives CASSSVSGAAFF.